Listed below are T cell receptor beta chains from one sample, sequenced in a study of blood T cells in healthy people across ages. TCRdb redid the calling of the 5' RACE reads with MiXCR, one entry per CDR3 protein. Of 1.5 million to 1.8 million distinct CDR3 sequences listed, around 40% were seen once; the top ten hold roughly 3.7%. Sequencing input: blood. These receptors were taken from a woman younger than 35 in good health. The CDR3 runs from the conserved cysteine through the conserved F or W. D genes are given only for firm matches. Size values are once, few and many counts, or a class for expanded clones, and some rows have none.

clone_size	v_call	j_call	d_call	cdr3_aa	cdr3_nt
-	TRBV10-3	TRBJ2-1	-	CAIWGNSYNEQFF	TGTGCCATCTGGGGGAACTCCTACAATGAGCAGTTCTTC
-	TRBV6-5	TRBJ1-1	-	CASQGGRNTEAFF	TGTGCCAGTCAAGGGGGGCGGAACACTGAAGCTTTCTTT
-	TRBV5-1	TRBJ1-1	-	CASSSHRGNTEAFF	TGCGCCAGCAGCTCCCACCGGGGGAACACTGAAGCTTTCTTT
-	TRBV3-1	TRBJ2-5	TRBD2	CASSQAPGTSGRTQETQYF	TGTGCCAGCAGCCAAGCCCCCGGGACTAGCGGGAGGACACAAGAGACCCAGTACTTC
once	TRBV5-1	TRBJ2-3	-	CASTLSGDTQYF	TGCGCCAGCACCCTGAGTGGAGATACGCAGTATTTT
-	TRBV29-1	TRBJ2-1	-	CSAEGGLSDHRYNEQFF	TGCAGCGCCGAGGGTGGGCTGTCCGACCACAGGTACAATGAGCAGTTCTTC
-	TRBV5-1	TRBJ2-7	TRBD1	CASILDRSDEQYF	TGCGCCAGCATCTTGGACAGGAGCGACGAGCAGTACTTC
-	TRBV6-5	TRBJ2-7	TRBD1	CASRRGPYNEQYF	TGTGCCAGCAGAAGGGGGCCTTACAATGAGCAGTACTTC
few	TRBV29-1	TRBJ1-5	-	CSVAEGAGNQPQHF	TGCAGCGTTGCCGAGGGCGCTGGCAATCAGCCCCAGCATTTT
many	TRBV14	TRBJ1-1	-	CASSRDTNTEAFF	TGTGCCAGCAGCCGGGACACGAACACTGAAGCTTTCTTT
-	TRBV20-1	TRBJ2-3	-	CSASPLGGRTDTQYF	TGCAGTGCTAGTCCCCTCGGGGGACGCACAGATACGCAGTATTTT
few	TRBV20-1	TRBJ1-2	-	CSARKGNEGASGYTF	TGCAGTGCTAGAAAGGGAAATGAAGGGGCGTCCGGCTACACCTTC
few	TRBV5-1	TRBJ2-1	TRBD2	CASRIPSGSYPEQFF	TGCGCCAGTAGGATCCCTAGCGGGAGTTATCCTGAGCAGTTCTTC
-	TRBV18	TRBJ2-1	-	CASSPRNGSPYNEQFF	TGTGCCAGCTCACCACGGAACGGGTCCCCCTACAATGAGCAGTTCTTC